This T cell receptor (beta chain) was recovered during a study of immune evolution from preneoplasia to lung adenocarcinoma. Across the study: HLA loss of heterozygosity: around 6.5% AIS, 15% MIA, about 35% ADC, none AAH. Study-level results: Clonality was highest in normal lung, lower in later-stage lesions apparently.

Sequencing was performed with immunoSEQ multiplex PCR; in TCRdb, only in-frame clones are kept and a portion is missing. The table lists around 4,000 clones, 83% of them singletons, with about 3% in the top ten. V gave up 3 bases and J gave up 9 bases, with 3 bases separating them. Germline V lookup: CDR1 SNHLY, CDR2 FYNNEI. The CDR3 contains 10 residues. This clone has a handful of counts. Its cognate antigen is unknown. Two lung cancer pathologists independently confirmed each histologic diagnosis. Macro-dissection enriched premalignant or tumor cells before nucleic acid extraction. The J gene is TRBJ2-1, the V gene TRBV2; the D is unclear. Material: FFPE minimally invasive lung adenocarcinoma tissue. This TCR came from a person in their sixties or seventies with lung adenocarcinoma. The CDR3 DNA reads TGTGCCAGCAGTGAGATTGAGCAGTTCTTC. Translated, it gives CASSEIEQFF.